The sequence of this T cell receptor beta chain was determined in a study of PD-1 blockade in classical Hodgkin lymphoma. The germline CDR1 and CDR2 sequences are SGHVS and FQNEAQ. Deletions cut 6 bases from V and 0 bases from J, with 9 bases between. This CDR3 spans 14 amino acids. Measured with immunoSEQ multiplex PCR; TCRdb has only the in-frame clones, and not every one. This repertoire shows under 20,000 clones, over 60% found once; its top ten account for around 40%. Time point denoted: cycle 4 day 1 (C4D1), after 5 to 7 weeks of nivolumab. Every patient was affected by relapse after autologous stem cell transplantation, while exposure to brentuximab vedotin was not uniform.

V usage is TRBV7-8 and J usage is TRBJ1-3; D perhaps matches TRBD1 (5 bases). This TCR was sampled from a human donor with classical Hodgkin lymphoma. Sample: peripheral blood mononuclear cells (PBMCs), taken before the fourth cycle of nivolumab. The chain's CDR3 is CASSHTGSGNTIYF. The CDR3 bases are TGTGCCAGCAGTCACACAGGCTCTGGAAACACCATATATTTT.